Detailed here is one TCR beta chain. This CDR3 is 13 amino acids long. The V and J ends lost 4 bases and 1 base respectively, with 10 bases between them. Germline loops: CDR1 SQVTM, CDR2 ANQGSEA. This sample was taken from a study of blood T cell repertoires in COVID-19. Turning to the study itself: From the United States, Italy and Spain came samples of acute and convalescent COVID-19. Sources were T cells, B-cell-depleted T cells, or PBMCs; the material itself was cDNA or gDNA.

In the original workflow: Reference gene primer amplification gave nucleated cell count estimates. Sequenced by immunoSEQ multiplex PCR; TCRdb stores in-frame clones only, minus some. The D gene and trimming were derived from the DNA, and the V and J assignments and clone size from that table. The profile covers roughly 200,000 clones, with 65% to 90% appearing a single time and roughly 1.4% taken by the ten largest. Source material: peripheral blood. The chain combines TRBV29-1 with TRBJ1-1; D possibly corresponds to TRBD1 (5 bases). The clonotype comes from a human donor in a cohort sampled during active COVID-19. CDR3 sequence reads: CSVGRGGNTEAFF. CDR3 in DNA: TGCAGCGTTGGAAGGGGCGGGAACACTGAAGCTTTCTTT.